Listed here is a single T cell receptor beta chain. Researchers ran the PCR with 60 Vbeta and 13 Jbeta primers. The method was immunoSEQ multiplex PCR; TCRdb's version includes in-frame clones alone and lacks a portion of them. The table lists about 160,000 clones, more than 60% of them singletons. These data are taken from a study of cytomegalovirus exposure and HLA in healthy donors. With 0 bases removed from V and 2 bases from J, the gap between germline ends came to 13 bases. The germline V gene encodes CDR1 SGHRS and CDR2 YFSETQ. The CDR3 sequence is 16 residues long. The sample taken for sequencing was PBMCs. V is TRBV5-1 and J is TRBJ2-3; D is possibly TRBD1 (5 bases). The origin of this receptor is a woman aged 50 to 60 in good health and CMV-seropositive. DNA for the CDR3: TGCGCCAGCAGCTTGGTTCAGGGCGCCCTCACAGATACGCAGTATTTT. Its translation is CASSLVQGALTDTQYF.